The 3 T cell receptor beta chains below come from one sample, sequenced in a study of T-cell reconstitution after alpha-beta-depleted transplantation in children. Unique molecular identifiers were built into the TCRbeta library. A single record per CDR3 protein comes from TCRdb applying MiXCR to the PCR reads. The sample has roughly 400,000 distinct CDR3 sequences; roughly 43% are singletons. The sample in question was PBMCs, obtained before TCRalphabeta/CD19-depleted stem cell transplant. Source of these receptors: a girl aged 2-15 years with aplastic anemia, due to receive a stem cell transplant.

The V call is TRBV20-1, the J call TRBJ2-7; TRBD2 might be the D (5 bases). Germline V gene data show CDR1 as DFQATT and CDR2 as SNEGSKA (reference sequence). The CDR3 extends over 13 amino acids. Trimming shortened V by 4 bases and J by 1 base, and 11 bases separated the two germline ends. The chain's CDR3 is CSAIGLASYEQYF. CDR3 DNA: TGCAGTGCTATAGGACTCGCTTCCTACGAGCAGTACTTC.

This chain connects TRBV28 to TRBJ2-4; maybe TRBD1 (5 bases). Looked up from germline, CDR1 is MDHEN and CDR2 is SYDVKM. The CDR3 has 16 amino acids. V lost 9 bases to trimming and J lost 1 base, with 19 bases between them. This chain's CDR3 is CARRKQEKWAKNIQYF. The CDR3 DNA reads TGTGCCAGGAGAAAACAGGAGAAATGGGCCAAAAACATTCAGTACTTC.

As concerns this clonotype: It may be a read error: a sequence one base away is much more abundant. The chain joins TRBV7-7 to TRBJ1-1; D gene unclear. This CDR3 has 14 amino acids. CDR1 is SSHAT and CDR2 is FNYEAQ in the germline V gene (reference sequence). CDR3 amino acids: CASSPAIFTTEASF. The CDR3 nucleotides read TGTGCCAGCAGCCCCGCGATCTTTACCACTGAAGCTTCCTTT.